Sequencing of this TCR beta chain was carried out in a study of blood T cell repertoires in COVID-19. Clones were read by immunoSEQ multiplex PCR, and TCRdb kept only the in-frame ones, dropping some. The sample lists 450,000 to 500,000 clones; approximately 85% were seen once. This CDR3 comprises 12 residues. Trimming removed 4 bases from V and 7 bases from J; junction bases left unmatched: 2. Germline V CDR1 and CDR2: MNHEY, SVGAGI. V usage is TRBV6-5 and J usage is TRBJ1-2; 8 positions agree with TRBD1. The sequence derives from a human donor in a cohort sampled during active COVID-19. Source material: peripheral blood. This chain's CDR3 is CASSLDRAGYTF. For the CDR3, the DNA is TGTGCCAGCAGTTTGGACAGGGCTGGCTACACCTTC.